This TCR beta chain was identified during a study of cytomegalovirus exposure and HLA in healthy donors. Study outcomes and limitations: It was confirmed in vitro that a few of the CMV-associated chains were specific for CMV antigens. In a later analysis, donors in an Asian-associated ancestry cluster reportedly had fewer N-insertions in productive TCRs than the cohort mean. Among CMV-associated TCR beta chains, most appeared HLA-restricted in a later analysis. The authors listed about 170 TCR beta chains as cytomegalovirus-associated.

The PCR used 60 Vbeta and 13 Jbeta primers. Generated by immunoSEQ multiplex PCR, the TCRdb table keeps only in-frame clones and is missing some. Of 100,000 to 150,000 clones in the sample, 65% to 80% were seen once. V lost 3 bases to trimming and J lost 3 bases; unmatched junction nucleotides: 16. There are 19 residues in the CDR3. CDR1 and CDR2 (germline): SGHTS, YDEGEE. A remark on this clone: Its matching antigen is unknown.

The clonotype originates from a male donor in good health and CMV-seropositive. The genes are TRBV5-8 and TRBJ1-5; TRBD1 matches 9 bases. The sequencing input was PBMCs. The CDR3 DNA follows: TGTGCCAGCAGCTATACCGGGACAGGGTTTATGGTTAACAATCAGCCCCAGCATTTT. This sequence encodes CASSYTGTGFMVNNQPQHF.